The clone carrying this T cell receptor (beta chain) has a handful of counts. Its antigen remains unidentified. TCRdb keeps only in-frame clones here, not all; method: immunoSEQ multiplex PCR. The sample includes approximately 65,000 clones, roughly 70% of them seen just once. The data stem from a study of T cell responses to AZD1222 COVID-19 vaccine. Study-wide results and limits: Repertoires were sampled only after the peak T cell response. Targets within unmutated variant regions were reportedly found for nearly half of spike-specific TCRs.

Deletions cut 5 bases from V and 4 bases from J, with 12 bases between. Germline V gene data show CDR1 as LNHNV and CDR2 as YYDKDF (reference sequence). This CDR3 has 14 amino acids. This TCR came from an adult in good health. Here the sequenced sample was peripheral blood, taken on day 0 of AZD1222 vaccination. This chain connects TRBV15 to TRBJ1-5; TRBD1 might be the D (5 bases). The DNA for the CDR3 is TGTGCCACCAGCGGCAGGGCTGGGAATCAGCCCCAGCATTTT. This encodes CATSGRAGNQPQHF. Together with reference TRBV15 and TRBJ1-5, the CDR3 gives the full variable domain: DAMVIQNPRYQVTQFGKPVTLSCSQTLNHNVMYWYQQKSSQAPKLLFHYYDKDFNNEADTPDNFQSRRPNTSFCFLDIRSPGLGDTAMYLCATSGRAGNQPQHFGDGTRLSIL.